The 11 T cell receptor beta chains below were found in one sample sequenced in a study of brain T cells in children with intractable seizures. Sequencing was performed with immunoSEQ multiplex PCR; in TCRdb, only in-frame clones are kept and a portion is missing. The table lists under 400,000 clones, over 90% of them singletons. Time point reported: blood from clinic visit 5 months post-surgery; TSC patient then seizure free. The sequencing here drew on peripheral blood, taken about 5 months after surgery. The receptors shown here come from a boy under two years old with tuberous sclerosis and intractable seizures.

With regard to this clone: Additional DNA sequences in this sample encode the identical CDR3. The CDR3 DNA is TGTGCCAGCAGGGTTAGCTTCTCCTACGAGCAGTACTTC. This translates into CASRVSFSYEQYF. V and J are TRBV2 and TRBJ2-7; D remains ambiguous. CDR1 SNHLY and CDR2 FYNNEI come from the germline V gene. Trimming cost V 6 bases and J 0 bases, with 9 bases left between them. The CDR3 totals 13 residues.

This chain links TRBV2 with TRBJ1-1; D is ambiguous. Germline V gene lookup returns CDR1 SNHLY and CDR2 FYNNEI. Trimming took 1 base from V and 6 from J, leaving 6 bases between them. The CDR3 consists of 12 residues. The CDR3 spells CASSEGLAEAFF. The CDR3 region has the DNA TGTGCCAGCAGTGAAGGTCTGGCTGAAGCTTTCTTT. Full variable domain (missing parts from reference TRBV2 and TRBJ1-1): EPEVTQTPSHQVTQMGQEVILRCVPISNHLYFYWYRQILGQKVEFLVSFYNNEISEKSEIFDDQFSVERPDGSNFTLKIRSTKLEDSAMYFCASSEGLAEAFFGQGTRLTVV.

V gene TRBV6-1 combines with J gene TRBJ2-4, with a tentative D call TRBD2 (6 bases). The CDR3 is made up of 16 amino acids. The germline V and J ends were trimmed by 3 bases and 1 base, with 13 bases remaining between them. Germline loops: CDR1 MNHNS, CDR2 SASEGT. DNA for the CDR3: TGTGCCAGCAGTGACCAGGGAGGAATGGCCAAAAACATTCAGTACTTC. Translation: CASSDQGGMAKNIQYF.

The rearrangement links TRBV19 to TRBJ2-5; D is unresolved. Germline loops: CDR1 LNHDA, CDR2 SQIVND (reference sequence). Trimming removed 1 base at V and 3 bases at J, with 9 bases between. This CDR3 region has 14 residues. CDR3 sequence: CASSIGGREETQYF. In DNA, the CDR3 is TGTGCCAGTAGTATAGGGGGTAGAGAAGAGACCCAGTACTTC. The complete variable domain, with remaining parts taken from reference TRBV19 and TRBJ2-5, reads DGGITQSPKYLFRKEGQNVTLSCEQNLNHDAMYWYRQDPGQGLRLIYYSQIVNDFQKGDIAEGYSVSREKKESFPLTVTSAQKNPTAFYLCASSIGGREETQYFGPGTRLLVL.

The chain combines TRBV7-9 with TRBJ2-1, with TRBD2 matching over 9 bases. After removal of 6 bases from V and 5 bases from J, the junction contained 14 bases not matched to a gene. CDR3 size: 17 residues. Per germline, CDR1 SEHNR and CDR2 FQNEAQ (reference sequence). The CDR3, as DNA: TGTGCCAGCAGGTTAAATGTGGCGGGAGGGGGTAACAATGAGCAGTTCTTC. Translating gives CASRLNVAGGGNNEQFF. Variable domain in full (rest from reference TRBV7-9 and TRBJ2-1): DTGVSQNPRHKITKRGQNVTFRCDPISEHNRLYWYRQTLGQGPEFLTYFQNEAQLEKSRLLSDRFSAERPKGSFSTLEIQRTEQGDSAMYLCASRLNVAGGGNNEQFFGPGTRLTVL.

The rearrangement links TRBV2 to TRBJ1-1; 7 bases align to TRBD1. Per the germline V gene, CDR1 is SNHLY and CDR2 is FYNNEI. The CDR3 consists of 16 residues. J gave up 0 bases and V 3 bases, and 7 bases lay outside the gene matches. The CDR3 coding sequence is TGTGCCAGCAGTGATCCGGGACAGCCTATGAACACTGAAGCTTTCTTT. Translating it yields CASSDPGQPMNTEAFF. Based on the CDR3 plus reference TRBV2 and TRBJ1-1, the full variable domain is EPEVTQTPSHQVTQMGQEVILRCVPISNHLYFYWYRQILGQKVEFLVSFYNNEISEKSEIFDDQFSVERPDGSNFTLKIRSTKLEDSAMYFCASSDPGQPMNTEAFFGQGTRLTVV.

The CDR3 here is CASRADPRAYEQYF. In nucleotides, the CDR3 is TGTGCCAGCAGGGCGGACCCCAGGGCCTACGAGCAGTACTTC. The chain combines TRBV5-4 with TRBJ2-7; the D gene is possibly TRBD1 (5 bases). V gave up 5 bases and J gave up 2 bases, with 14 bases separating them. Germline V gives CDR1 SGHNT, CDR2 YYREEE (reference sequence). CDR3 size: 14 residues. Full variable domain (rest looked up from reference TRBV5-4 and TRBJ2-7): ETGVTQSPTHLIKTRGQQVTLRCSSQSGHNTVSWYQQALGQGPQFIFQYYREEENGRGNFPPRFSGLQFPNYSSELNVNALELDDSALYLCASRADPRAYEQYFGPGTRLTVT.

V is TRBV6-5 and J is TRBJ1-5; TRBD1 matches 7 bases. This CDR3 is 13 amino acids long. The V gene's germline CDR1 is MNHEY and CDR2 SVGAGI. V lost 7 bases and J lost 3; bases outside the gene matches: 3. CDR3 amino acids: CASTGQVNQPQHF. In nucleotides, the CDR3 is TGTGCCAGCACCGGACAGGTCAATCAGCCCCAGCATTTT.

The J gene is TRBJ2-7, the V gene TRBV7-2, with D perhaps assigned TRBD1 or TRBD2 (5 bases each). CDR1 and CDR2 from the germline V gene are SGHTA and FQGNSA. This CDR3 is built from 14 residues. Between the trimmed V and J ends, which lost 5 bases and 3 bases, there was a span of 14 bases. CDR3 bases: TGTGCCAGCAGCCCGGACTGGACATTCTACGAGCAGTACTTC. Its protein product is CASSPDWTFYEQYF.

This chain connects TRBV4-1 to TRBJ1-4; D possibly corresponds to TRBD1 (6 bases). The V gene's germline CDR1 is MGHRA and CDR2 YSYEKL. Trimming left V 0 bases short and J 4 bases short, with 12 bases between. CDR3 length: 16 amino acids. CDR3 nucleotide sequence: TGCGCCAGCAGCCAAGATTTTCAGGGGTTTAATGAAAAACTGTTTTTT. As protein: CASSQDFQGFNEKLFF.

CDR3 in amino acids: CASSFQGPGGRSNYGYTF. The DNA for the CDR3 is TGTGCCAGCAGTTTTCAGGGCCCCGGGGGGCGGTCTAACTATGGCTACACCTTC. The V and J genes are TRBV27 and TRBJ1-2, with a weak D call TRBD1 (6 bases). Between the trimmed V and J ends, which lost 3 bases and 0 bases, there was a span of 20 bases. The CDR3 extends over 18 amino acids. Germline V gene lookup returns CDR1 MNHEY and CDR2 SMNVEV (reference sequence).